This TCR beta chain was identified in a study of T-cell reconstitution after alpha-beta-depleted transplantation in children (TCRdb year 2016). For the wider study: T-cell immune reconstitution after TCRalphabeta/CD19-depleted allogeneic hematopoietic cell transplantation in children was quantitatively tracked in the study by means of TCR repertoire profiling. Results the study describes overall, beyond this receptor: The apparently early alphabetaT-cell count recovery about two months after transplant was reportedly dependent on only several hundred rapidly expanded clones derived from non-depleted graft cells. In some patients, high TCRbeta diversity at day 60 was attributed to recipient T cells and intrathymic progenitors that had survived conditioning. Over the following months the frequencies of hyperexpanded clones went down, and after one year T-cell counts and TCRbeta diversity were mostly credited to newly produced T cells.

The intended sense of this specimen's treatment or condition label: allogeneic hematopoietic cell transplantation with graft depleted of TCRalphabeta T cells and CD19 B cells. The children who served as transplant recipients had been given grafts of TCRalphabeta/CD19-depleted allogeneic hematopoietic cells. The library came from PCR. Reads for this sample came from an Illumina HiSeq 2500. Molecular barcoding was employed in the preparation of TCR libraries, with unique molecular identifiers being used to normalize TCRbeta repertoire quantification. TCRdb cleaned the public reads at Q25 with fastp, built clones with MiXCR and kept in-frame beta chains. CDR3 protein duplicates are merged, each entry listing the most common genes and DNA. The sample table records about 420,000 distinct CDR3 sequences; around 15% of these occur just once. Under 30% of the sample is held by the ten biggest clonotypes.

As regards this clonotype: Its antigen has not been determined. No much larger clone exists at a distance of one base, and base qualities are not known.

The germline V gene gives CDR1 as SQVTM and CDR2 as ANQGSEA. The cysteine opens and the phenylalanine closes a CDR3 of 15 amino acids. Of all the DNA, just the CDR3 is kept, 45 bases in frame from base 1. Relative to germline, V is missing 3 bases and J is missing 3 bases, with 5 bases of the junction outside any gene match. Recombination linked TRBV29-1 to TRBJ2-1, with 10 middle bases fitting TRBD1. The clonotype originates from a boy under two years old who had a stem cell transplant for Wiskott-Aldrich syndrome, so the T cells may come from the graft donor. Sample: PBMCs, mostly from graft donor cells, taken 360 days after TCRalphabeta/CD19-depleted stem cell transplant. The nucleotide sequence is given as TGCAGCGTTGAGATTCGGGACAGGGGCTACAATGAGCAGTTCTTC. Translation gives CSVEIRDRGYNEQFF.